This is a list of T cell receptor beta chains from one sample in a study of Ad26.COV2.S vaccination and SARS-CoV-2 variants. Sequenced by immunoSEQ multiplex PCR; TCRdb stores in-frame clones only, minus some. The sample records about 410,000 clones, 89% being singletons. Source: peripheral blood, taken in a trial of Ad26.COV2.S vaccine versus placebo. These receptors were obtained from a person aged 18-60 years who received the Ad26.COV2.S COVID-19 vaccine or a placebo. Each CDR3 is given with its conserved first and last residue. The D gene is left open where the match is weak. The listing skips clone size in some rows; elsewhere it reads once, few, many or a size class.

d_gene	v_gene	abundance	len	j_gene	CDR3nt	CDR3aa
.	TRBV1	.	12	TRBJ2-7	TGCACCATCACGGACTATCCCTACGAGCAGTACTTC	CTITDYPYEQYF
.	TRBV27	.	19	TRBJ1-1	TGTGCCAGCTACCGAAGGACGTCCGCACTCGGGTCTCATGGCACTGAAGCTTTCTTT	CASYRRTSALGSHGTEAFF
TRBD2	TRBV11-2	.	16	TRBJ2-1	TGTGCCAGCAGCTCCTTCGGGAGGGGGGCCTACAATGAGCAGTTCTTC	CASSSFGRGAYNEQFF
.	TRBV6-6	once	12	TRBJ1-1	TGTGCCAGCAGTTACGTGCACACTGAAGCTTTCTTT	CASSYVHTEAFF
.	TRBV5-6	.	13	TRBJ1-3	TGTGCCAGCAGCGCAGGCTCTGGAAACACCATATATTTT	CASSAGSGNTIYF
TRBD2	TRBV7-3	.	14	TRBJ2-3	TGTGCCAGCAGCCTAGCGGGAGCCACAGATACGCAGTATTTT	CASSLAGATDTQYF
.	TRBV7-9	.	15	TRBJ2-1	TGTGCCAGCAGCGAAACAATCGGCTCGACCAATGAGCAGTTCTTC	CASSETIGSTNEQFF
.	TRBV15	.	15	TRBJ1-1	TGTGCCACCAGCCGTCTCATAGGTCGGTCGGGGGAAGCTTTCTTT	CATSRLIGRSGEAFF
TRBD2	TRBV19	.	12	TRBJ2-7	TGTGCCAGTTCGGGACTATCCTACGAGCAGTACTTC	CASSGLSYEQYF
TRBD1	TRBV5-6	once	13	TRBJ2-1	TGTGCCAGCAGCTGGGACAGCAGGGATGAGCAGTTCTTC	CASSWDSRDEQFF
.	TRBV21-1	.	15	TRBJ1-5	TGTGCCAGCAGCAAAGCATCTCGGGGAAATCAGCCCCAGCATTTT	CASSKASRGNQPQHF
.	TRBV27	.	13	TRBJ2-5	TGTGCCAGCAGCTCAGACTACCAAGAGACCCAGTACTTC	CASSSDYQETQYF
.	TRBV5-6	.	14	TRBJ2-7	TGTGCCAGCAGCTTGGTATTCAGCCCCTACGAGCAGTACTTC	CASSLVFSPYEQYF
.	TRBV11-2	.	15	TRBJ1-6	TGTGCCAGCAGCTTATGGGAGGCGCGGAGTTCACCCCTCCACTTT	CASSLWEARSSPLHF